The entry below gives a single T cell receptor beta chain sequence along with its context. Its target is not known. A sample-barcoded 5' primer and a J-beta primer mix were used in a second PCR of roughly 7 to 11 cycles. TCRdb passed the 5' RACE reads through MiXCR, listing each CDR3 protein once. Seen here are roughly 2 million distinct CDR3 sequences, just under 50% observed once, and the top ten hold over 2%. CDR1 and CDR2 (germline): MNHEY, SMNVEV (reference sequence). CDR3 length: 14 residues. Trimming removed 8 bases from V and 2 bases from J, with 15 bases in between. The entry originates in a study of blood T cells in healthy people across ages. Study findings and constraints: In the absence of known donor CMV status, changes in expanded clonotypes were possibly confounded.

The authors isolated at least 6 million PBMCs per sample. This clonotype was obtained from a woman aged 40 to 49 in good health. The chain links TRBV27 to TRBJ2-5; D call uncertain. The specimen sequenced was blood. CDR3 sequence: CASAPDDVQETQYF. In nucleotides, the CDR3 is TGTGCCAGCGCCCCAGATGATGTTCAAGAGACCCAGTACTTC.